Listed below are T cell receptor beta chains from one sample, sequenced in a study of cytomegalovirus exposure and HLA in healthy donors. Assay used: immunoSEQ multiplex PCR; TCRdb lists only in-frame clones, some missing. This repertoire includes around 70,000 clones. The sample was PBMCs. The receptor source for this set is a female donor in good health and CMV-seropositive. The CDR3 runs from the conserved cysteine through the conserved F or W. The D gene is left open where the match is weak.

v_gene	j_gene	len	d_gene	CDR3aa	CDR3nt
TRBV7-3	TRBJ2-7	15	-	CASSLTVVNSDEQYF	TGTGCCAGCAGCTTAACGGTTGTGAATAGCGACGAGCAGTACTTC
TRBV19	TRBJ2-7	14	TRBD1	CASSPQTGAYEQYF	TGTGCCAGTAGTCCGCAGACAGGGGCCTACGAGCAGTACTTC
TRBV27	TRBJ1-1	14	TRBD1	CASRETGGMIEAFF	TGTGCCAGCAGAGAGACAGGGGGAATGATTGAAGCTTTCTTT
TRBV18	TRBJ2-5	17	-	CASSPPRDPRLQETQYF	TGTGCCAGCTCACCCCCGCGGGACCCGCGCCTCCAAGAGACCCAGTACTTC
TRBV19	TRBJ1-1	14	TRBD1	CASRKGAMNTEAFF	TGTGCCAGTAGGAAGGGGGCGATGAACACTGAAGCTTTCTTT
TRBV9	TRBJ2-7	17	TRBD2	CASSSNPGASGLDEQYF	TGTGCCAGCAGCTCCAATCCGGGGGCTAGCGGGTTAGACGAGCAGTACTTC
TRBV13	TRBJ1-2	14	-	CASSLGPDSYGYTF	TGTGCCAGCAGCTTAGGCCCGGACAGCTATGGCTACACCTTC
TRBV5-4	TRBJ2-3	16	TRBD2	CASSPGTSGGTDTQYF	TGTGCCAGCAGCCCAGGGACTAGCGGGGGGACGGATACGCAGTATTTT
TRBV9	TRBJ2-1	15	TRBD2	CASSVSGSLHNEQFF	TGTGCCAGCAGCGTGAGCGGGAGCTTGCACAATGAGCAGTTCTTC
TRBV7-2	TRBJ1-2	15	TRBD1	CASSLGGQGNYGYTF	TGTGCCAGCAGCTTAGGGGGACAGGGCAACTATGGCTACACCTTC
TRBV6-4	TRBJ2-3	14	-	CASSELPDTDTQYF	TGTGCCAGCAGTGAATTACCAGACACAGATACGCAGTATTTT
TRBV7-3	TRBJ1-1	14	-	CASSLFGGDTEAFF	TGTGCCAGCAGCTTATTTGGGGGGGACACTGAAGCTTTCTTT
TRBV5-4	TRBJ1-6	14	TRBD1	CASSLDRGNSPLHF	TGTGCCAGCAGCTTGGACAGGGGAAATTCACCCCTCCACTTT
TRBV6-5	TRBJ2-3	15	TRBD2	CASSMGLAGTDTQYF	TGTGCCAGCAGCATGGGACTAGCGGGAACAGATACGCAGTATTTT
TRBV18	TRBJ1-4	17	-	CASSPGPPLRTNEKLFF	TGTGCCAGCTCACCAGGGCCTCCGCTGAGAACTAATGAAAAACTGTTTTTT
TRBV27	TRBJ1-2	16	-	CASSLSGGRSSYGYTF	TGTGCCAGCAGTTTATCGGGGGGGAGGTCTTCCTATGGCTACACCTTC
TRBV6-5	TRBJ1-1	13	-	CASSFAGFGEAFF	TGTGCCAGCAGTTTTGCGGGGTTCGGGGAAGCTTTCTTT
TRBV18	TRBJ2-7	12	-	CASSPSEDEQYF	TGTGCCAGCTCACCAAGTGAGGACGAGCAGTACTTC
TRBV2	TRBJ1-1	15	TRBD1	CASERSAGGYTEAFF	TGTGCCAGCGAACGCTCGGCAGGGGGCTATACTGAAGCTTTCTTT
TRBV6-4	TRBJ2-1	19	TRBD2	CASSDSLVGIAGEDNEQFF	TGTGCCAGCAGTGACTCTTTGGTGGGAATAGCGGGAGAGGACAATGAGCAGTTCTTC
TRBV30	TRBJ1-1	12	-	CAWSWANTEAFF	TGTGCCTGGAGTTGGGCGAACACTGAAGCTTTCTTT
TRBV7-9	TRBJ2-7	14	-	CASSSGQLPGEQYF	TGTGCCAGCAGCTCAGGACAGCTCCCCGGGGAGCAGTACTTC
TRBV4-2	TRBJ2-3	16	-	CASSQDAWESTDTQYF	TGTGCCAGCAGCCAAGACGCTTGGGAGAGCACAGATACGCAGTATTTT
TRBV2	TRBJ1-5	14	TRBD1	CASSKTGGHQPQHF	TGTGCCAGCAGTAAAACAGGGGGCCATCAGCCCCAGCATTTT
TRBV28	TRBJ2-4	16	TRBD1	CASSPQGALTKNIQYF	TGTGCCAGCAGTCCGCAGGGGGCGCTGACCAAAAACATTCAGTACTTC
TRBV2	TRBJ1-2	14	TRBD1	CASSKTGADYGYTF	TGTGCCAGCAGCAAGACAGGGGCCGACTATGGCTACACCTTC
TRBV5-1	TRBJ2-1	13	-	CASSRLGVNEQFF	TGCGCCAGCAGCAGGTTAGGGGTCAATGAGCAGTTCTTC
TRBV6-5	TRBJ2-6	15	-	CASSTGLSGANVLTF	TGTGCCAGCAGTACAGGGCTCTCGGGGGCCAACGTCCTGACTTTC
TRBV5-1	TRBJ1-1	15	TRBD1	CASSWSGQGSPEAFF	TGCGCCAGCAGCTGGTCGGGACAGGGGAGTCCCGAAGCTTTCTTT
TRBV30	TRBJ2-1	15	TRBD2	CAGSVSLGRGYEQFF	TGTGCCGGGAGTGTAAGCCTGGGGCGGGGGTATGAGCAGTTCTTC
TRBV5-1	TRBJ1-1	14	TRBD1	CASSVGGGGTEAFF	TGCGCCAGCAGCGTAGGGGGCGGTGGGACTGAAGCTTTCTTT
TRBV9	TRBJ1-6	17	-	CASSDRSGHGENSPLHF	TGTGCCAGCAGCGACAGATCGGGACACGGTGAAAATTCACCCCTCCACTTT
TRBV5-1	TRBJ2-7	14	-	CASSLDLGQVEQYF	TGCGCCAGCAGCTTGGACTTGGGGCAGGTCGAGCAGTACTTC
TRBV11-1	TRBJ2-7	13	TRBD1	CASSPDRTDEQYF	TGTGCCAGCAGCCCGGACAGGACCGACGAGCAGTACTTC
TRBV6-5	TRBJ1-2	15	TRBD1	CASSHGTGSFVGYTF	TGTGCCAGCAGCCACGGGACAGGGTCCTTCGTGGGCTACACCTTC
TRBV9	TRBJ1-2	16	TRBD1	CASSAQPTRDRLSASF	TGTGCCAGCAGCGCCCAGCCCACCCGGGACAGGTTGAGTGCCAGCTTC
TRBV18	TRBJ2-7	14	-	CASSQPDRPYEQYF	TGTGCCAGCTCACAACCCGACAGACCCTACGAGCAGTACTTC
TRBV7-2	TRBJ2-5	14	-	CASSLVGGQETQYF	TGTGCCAGCAGCTTAGTCGGCGGCCAAGAGACCCAGTACTTC
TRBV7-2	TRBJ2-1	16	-	CASSSRGNAMYNEQFF	TGTGCCAGCAGCTCCCGGGGTAATGCTATGTACAATGAGCAGTTCTTC
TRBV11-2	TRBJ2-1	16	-	CASRGAGFRSYNEQFF	TGTGCCAGCAGAGGAGCTGGGTTTAGATCCTACAATGAGCAGTTCTTC
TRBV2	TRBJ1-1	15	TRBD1	CASIWDRQPIPEAFF	TGTGCCAGCATTTGGGACAGACAACCCATTCCTGAAGCTTTCTTT
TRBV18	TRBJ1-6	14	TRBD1	CASSPGTGHSPLHF	TGTGCCAGCTCACCAGGGACAGGGCATTCACCCCTACACTTT
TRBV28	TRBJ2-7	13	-	CASSYPGVTEQYF	TGTGCCAGCAGTTACCCCGGGGTGACCGAGCAGTACTTC
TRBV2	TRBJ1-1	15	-	CASSENRHTGTEAFF	TGTGCCAGCAGTGAAAACCGCCACACGGGGACTGAAGCTTTCTTT
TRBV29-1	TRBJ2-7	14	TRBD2	CSVERASGAGEQYF	TGCAGCGTTGAAAGGGCTAGCGGGGCAGGGGAGCAGTACTTC
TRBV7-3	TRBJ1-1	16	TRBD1	CASSPRGQLTNTEAFF	TGTGCCAGCAGCCCCCGGGGACAGCTAACGAACACTGAAGCTTTCTTT
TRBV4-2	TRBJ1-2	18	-	CASSQDGGSWEGNYGYTF	TGTGCCAGCAGCCAAGATGGGGGCTCCTGGGAGGGTAACTATGGCTACACCTTC
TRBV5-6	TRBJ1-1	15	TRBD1	CASSLNGQANTEAFF	TGTGCCAGCAGCTTAAATGGACAGGCGAACACTGAAGCTTTCTTT
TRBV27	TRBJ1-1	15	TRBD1	CASSSRGTDVTEAFF	TGTGCCAGCAGTTCCCGCGGGACAGATGTCACTGAAGCTTTCTTT
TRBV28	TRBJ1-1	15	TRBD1	CASSFLTGVNTEAFF	TGTGCCAGCAGTTTTTTGACAGGGGTGAACACTGAAGCTTTCTTT
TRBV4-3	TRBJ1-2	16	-	CASSQDIRGFNYGYTF	TGCGCCAGCAGCCAAGATATAAGGGGCTTTAACTATGGCTACACCTTC
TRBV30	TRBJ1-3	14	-	CAWSKASSGNTIYF	TGTGCCTGGAGTAAAGCGTCCTCTGGAAACACCATATATTTT
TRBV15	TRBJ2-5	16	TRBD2	CATSKVKREFLETQYF	TGTGCCACCAGCAAGGTGAAGCGGGAGTTCTTAGAGACCCAGTACTTC
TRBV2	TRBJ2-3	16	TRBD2	CASTVGGAGGLDTQYF	TGTGCCAGCACCGTAGGGGGAGCGGGAGGGTTAGATACGCAGTATTTT